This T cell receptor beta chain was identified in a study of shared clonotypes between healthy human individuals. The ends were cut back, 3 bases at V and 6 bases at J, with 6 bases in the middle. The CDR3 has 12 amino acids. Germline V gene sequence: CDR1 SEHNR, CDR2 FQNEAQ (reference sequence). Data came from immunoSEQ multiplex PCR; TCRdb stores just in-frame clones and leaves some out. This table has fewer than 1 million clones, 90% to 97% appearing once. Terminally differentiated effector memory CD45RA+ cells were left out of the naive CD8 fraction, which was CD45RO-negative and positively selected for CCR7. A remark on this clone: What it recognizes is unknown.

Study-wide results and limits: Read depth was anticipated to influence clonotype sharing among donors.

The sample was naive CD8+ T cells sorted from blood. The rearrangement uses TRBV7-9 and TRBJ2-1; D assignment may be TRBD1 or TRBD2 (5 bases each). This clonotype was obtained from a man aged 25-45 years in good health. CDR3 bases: TGTGCCAGCAGCTTCGGGGCCAATGAGCAGTTCTTC. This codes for CASSFGANEQFF.